What follows are 8 T cell receptor beta chains derived from one specimen sequenced in a study of breast tumors, draining lymph nodes, adjacent tissues. The lymph nodes were axillary draining lymph nodes from breast cancer patients. A single record per CDR3 protein comes from TCRdb applying MiXCR to the multiplex PCR reads. The table includes around 300,000 distinct CDR3 sequences, about 33% detected once. The sample was axillary lymph node tissue. The receptors originated from a female donor with breast cancer. Some clones in this sample may be carry-over from other donors' samples.

The V and J genes are TRBV5-4 and TRBJ2-1; a weak D match, TRBD1 (5 bases). The CDR3 length is 13 residues. Germline CDR1 SGHNT, CDR2 YYREEE (reference sequence). V lost 1 base, J lost 8 bases, and 10 bases lay in between. The CDR3 loop reads CASSLRGSHEQFF. CDR3 bases: TGTGCCAGCAGCTTGAGGGGAAGCCATGAGCAGTTCTTC.

This clonotype was seen only a few times. This could be a read error, since a much larger clone is one nucleotide away. CDR3 DNA sequence: TGTGCTAGCCCAGTCGGGGGGGATGCAGATACGCAGTATTTT. As protein: CASPVGGDADTQYF. The rearrangement uses TRBV12-5 and TRBJ2-3; 8 bases are shared with TRBD2. Looked up from germline, CDR1 is LGHNT and CDR2 is FRNRAP. This CDR3 comprises 14 residues. V shed 9 bases, J shed 4 bases, and the junction held 9 bases outside the gene matches.

This clonotype was counted ten times or more. The rearrangement links TRBV7-2 to TRBJ2-7; no clear D gene. Per the germline V gene, CDR1 is SGHTA and CDR2 is FQGNSA. The CDR3 is 15 residues long. V lost 3 bases and J lost 6, with 18 bases in between. CDR3 in amino acids: CASSLGGNLESEQYF. CDR3 sequence (DNA): TGTGCCAGCAGCTTGGGTGGAAACCTGGAGAGCGAGCAGTACTTC.

This clonotype was detected ten times or more. This chain links TRBV7-2 with TRBJ2-6; D remains unclear. This CDR3 is built from 16 residues. Germline V gene lookup returns CDR1 SGHTA and CDR2 FQGNSA. V was pared by 3 bases and J by 2 bases, with 11 bases between. The CDR3 sequence: CASSLGGDPGANVLTF. In nucleotides, the CDR3 is TGTGCCAGCAGCTTGGGCGGCGACCCTGGGGCCAACGTCCTGACTTTC.

The sample holds one count of this clonotype. V is TRBV6-5 and J is TRBJ2-3; 7 bases agree with TRBD2. V trimming: 3 bases; J trimming: 0 bases; junction bases outside the gene matches: 9. CDR3 length: 17 amino acids. Per germline, CDR1 MNHEY and CDR2 SVGAGI. In DNA, the CDR3 is TGTGCCAGCAGTTATAGTCCCGGACTAGTTAGCACAGATACGCAGTATTTT. This encodes CASSYSPGLVSTDTQYF.

The rearrangement links TRBV29-1 to TRBJ1-4, with TRBD1 matching 9 bases. The CDR3 spans 17 residues. Germline V gene lookup returns CDR1 SQVTM and CDR2 ANQGSEA. V lost 4 bases and J lost 3; bases outside the gene matches: 12. CDR3 loop: CSVAGGTGRQSNEKLFF. The CDR3 DNA is TGCAGCGTTGCTGGGGGGACAGGGCGGCAGTCTAATGAAAAACTGTTTTTT.

This clonotype was counted between two and nine times. V is TRBV18 and J is TRBJ2-2; D may be TRBD2 (6 bases). V lost 6 bases and J lost 4, with 15 bases in between. CDR3 length: 15 amino acids. Germline V gives CDR1 KGHSH, CDR2 LQKENI. CDR3 residues: CASSQTGGPTGELFF. The CDR3 DNA is TGTGCCAGCTCCCAAACCGGAGGGCCCACCGGGGAGCTGTTTTTT.

The sample holds many counts of this clonotype. J is TRBJ2-2 and V is TRBV14; D unclear. Germline assignment: CDR1 SGHDN and CDR2 FVKESK. CDR3 length: 17 residues. Trimming stripped 0 bases from V and 1 base from J, with 12 bases between. Here the CDR3 DNA reads TGTGCCAGCAGCCAAGATGTAGGATGGCGGAACACCGGGGAGCTGTTTTTT. The encoded protein is CASSQDVGWRNTGELFF.